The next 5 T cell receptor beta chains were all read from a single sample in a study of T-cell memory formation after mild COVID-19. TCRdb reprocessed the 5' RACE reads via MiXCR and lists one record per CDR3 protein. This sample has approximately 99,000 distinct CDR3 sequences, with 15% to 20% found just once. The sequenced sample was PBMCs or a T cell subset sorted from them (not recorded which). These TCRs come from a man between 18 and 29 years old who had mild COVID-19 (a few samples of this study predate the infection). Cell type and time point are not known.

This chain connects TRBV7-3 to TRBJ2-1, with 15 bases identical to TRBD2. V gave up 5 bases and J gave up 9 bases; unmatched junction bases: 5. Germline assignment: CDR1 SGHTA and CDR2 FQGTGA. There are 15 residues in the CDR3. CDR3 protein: CASSPGLAGGIEQFF. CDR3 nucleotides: TGTGCCAGCAGCCCCGGACTAGCGGGGGGGATTGAGCAGTTCTTC. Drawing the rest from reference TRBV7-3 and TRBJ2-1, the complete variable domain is GAGVSQTPSNKVTEKGKYVELRCDPISGHTALYWYRQSLGQGPEFLIYFQGTGAADDSGLPNDRFFAVRPEGSVSTLKIQRTERGDSAVYLCASSPGLAGGIEQFFGPGTRLTVL.

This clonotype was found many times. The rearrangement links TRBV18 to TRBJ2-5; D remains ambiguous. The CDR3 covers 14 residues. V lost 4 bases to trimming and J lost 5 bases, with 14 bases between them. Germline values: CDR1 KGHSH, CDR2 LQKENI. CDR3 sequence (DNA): TGTGCCAGCTCACTCAAGGGTGCATCGGAGACCCAGTACTTC. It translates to CASSLKGASETQYF.

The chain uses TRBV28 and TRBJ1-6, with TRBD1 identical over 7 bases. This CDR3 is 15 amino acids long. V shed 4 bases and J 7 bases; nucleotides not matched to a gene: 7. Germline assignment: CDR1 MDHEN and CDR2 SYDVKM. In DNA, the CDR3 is TGTGCCAGCAGTTCCGATGACAGGGACAATTCACCCCTCCACTTT. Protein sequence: CASSSDDRDNSPLHF.

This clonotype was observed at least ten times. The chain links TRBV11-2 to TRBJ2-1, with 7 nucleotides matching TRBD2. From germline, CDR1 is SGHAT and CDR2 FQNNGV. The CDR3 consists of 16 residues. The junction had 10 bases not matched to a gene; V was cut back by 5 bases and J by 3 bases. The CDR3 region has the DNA TGTGCCAGCAGCACAAGACTAGCTTCAAGCTACAATGAGCAGTTCTTC. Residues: CASSTRLASSYNEQFF.

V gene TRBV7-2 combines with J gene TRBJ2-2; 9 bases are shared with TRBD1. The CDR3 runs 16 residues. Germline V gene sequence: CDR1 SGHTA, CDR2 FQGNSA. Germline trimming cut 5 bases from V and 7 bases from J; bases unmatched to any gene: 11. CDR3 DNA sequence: TGTGCCAGCAGCGACCGGACAGGGGTCGCCTACGGGGAGCTGTTTTTT. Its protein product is CASSDRTGVAYGELFF.